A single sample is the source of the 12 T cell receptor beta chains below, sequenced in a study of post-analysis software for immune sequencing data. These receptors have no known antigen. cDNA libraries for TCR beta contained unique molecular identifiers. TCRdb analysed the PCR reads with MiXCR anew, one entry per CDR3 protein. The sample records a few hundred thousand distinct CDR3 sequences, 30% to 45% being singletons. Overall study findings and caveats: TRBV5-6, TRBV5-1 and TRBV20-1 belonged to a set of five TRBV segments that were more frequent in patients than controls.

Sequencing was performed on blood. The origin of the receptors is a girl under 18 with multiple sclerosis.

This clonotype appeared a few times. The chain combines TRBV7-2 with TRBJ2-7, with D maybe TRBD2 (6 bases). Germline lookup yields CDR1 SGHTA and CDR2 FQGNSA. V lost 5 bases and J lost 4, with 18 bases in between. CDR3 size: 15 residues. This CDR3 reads CASSLGLTGGYEQYF. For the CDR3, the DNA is TGTGCCAGCAGCCTTGGACTAACCGGGGGTTACGAGCAGTACTTC.

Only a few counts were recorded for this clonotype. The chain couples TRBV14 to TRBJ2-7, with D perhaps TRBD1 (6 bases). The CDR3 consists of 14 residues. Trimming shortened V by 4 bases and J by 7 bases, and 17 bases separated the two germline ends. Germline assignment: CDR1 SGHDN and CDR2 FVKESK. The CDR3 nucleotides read TGTGCCAGCAGCCCTACCGGTGGGGGCTGGGAGCAGTACTTC. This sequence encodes CASSPTGGGWEQYF.

CDR3 residues: CASSYPPSWGTDTQYF. In DNA, the CDR3 is TGTGCCAGCAGTTACCCCCCATCCTGGGGCACAGATACGCAGTATTTT. The gene calls are TRBV6-2 or TRBV6-3 and TRBJ2-3; D remains unclear. The CDR3 loop spans 16 amino acids. Germline CDR1 is MNHEY and CDR2 is SVGEGT. V lost 2 bases and J 1 base, leaving 13 bases between the germline ends.

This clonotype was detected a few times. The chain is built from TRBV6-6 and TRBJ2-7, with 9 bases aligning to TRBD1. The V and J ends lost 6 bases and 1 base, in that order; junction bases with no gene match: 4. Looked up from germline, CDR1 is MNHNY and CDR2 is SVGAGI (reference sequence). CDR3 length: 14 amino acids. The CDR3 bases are TGTGCCAGCAGGACAGGGGGGGCATCCTACGAGCAGTACTTC. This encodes CASRTGGASYEQYF.

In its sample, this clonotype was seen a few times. The CDR3 loop reads CASSLYGGAADTQYF. The DNA for the CDR3 is TGTGCCAGCAGCTTATACGGGGGGGCCGCAGATACGCAGTATTTT. This chain links TRBV7-3 with TRBJ2-3; TRBD2 matches 8 bases. The CDR3 extends over 15 amino acids. Germline V CDR1 and CDR2: SGHTA, FQGTGA. The V and J ends lost 2 bases and 4 bases, in that order; junction bases with no gene match: 5.

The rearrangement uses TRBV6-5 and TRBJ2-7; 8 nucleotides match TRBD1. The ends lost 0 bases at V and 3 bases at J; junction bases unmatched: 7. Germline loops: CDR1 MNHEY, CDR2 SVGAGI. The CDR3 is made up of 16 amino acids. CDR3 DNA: TGTGCCAGCAGTTACTCGGAAGCAGGGGGCGTCTACGAGCAGTACTTC. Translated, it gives CASSYSEAGGVYEQYF.

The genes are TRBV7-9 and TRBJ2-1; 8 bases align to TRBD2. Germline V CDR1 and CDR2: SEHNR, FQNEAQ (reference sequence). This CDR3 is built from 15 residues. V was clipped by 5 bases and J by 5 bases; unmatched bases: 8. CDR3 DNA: TGTGCCAGCAGCGCCCGACTAGCGAAAAACAATGAGCAGTTCTTC. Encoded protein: CASSARLAKNNEQFF.

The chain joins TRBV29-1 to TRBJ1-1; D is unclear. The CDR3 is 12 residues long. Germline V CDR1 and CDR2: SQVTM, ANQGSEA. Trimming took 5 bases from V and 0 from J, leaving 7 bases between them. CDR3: CSVPRLNTEAFF. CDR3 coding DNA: TGCAGCGTTCCCAGACTGAACACTGAAGCTTTCTTT. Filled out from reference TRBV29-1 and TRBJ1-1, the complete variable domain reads SAVISQKPSRDICQRGTSLTIQCQVDSQVTMMFWYRQQPGQSLTLIATANQGSEATYESGFVIDKFPISRPNLTFSTLTVSNMSPEDSSIYLCSVPRLNTEAFFGQGTRLTVV.

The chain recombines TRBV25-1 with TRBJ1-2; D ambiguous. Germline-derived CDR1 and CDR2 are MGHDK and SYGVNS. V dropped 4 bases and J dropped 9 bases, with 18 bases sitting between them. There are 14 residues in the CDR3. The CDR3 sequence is CASSGPGDGASYTF. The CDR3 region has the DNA TGTGCCAGCAGTGGCCCGGGTGACGGAGCCAGCTACACCTTC.

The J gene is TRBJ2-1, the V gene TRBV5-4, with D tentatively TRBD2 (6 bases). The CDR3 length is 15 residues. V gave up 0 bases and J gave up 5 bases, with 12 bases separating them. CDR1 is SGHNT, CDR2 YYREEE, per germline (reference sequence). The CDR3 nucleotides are TGTGCCAGCAGCTTGGGGGGCGGGGACCACAATGAGCAGTTCTTC. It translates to CASSLGGGDHNEQFF.

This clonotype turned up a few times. As DNA, the CDR3 is TGCGCCAGCAGCCAGGAGGGACAGGGGTGGACCAAAAACATTCAGTACTTC. Translating gives CASSQEGQGWTKNIQYF. The chain employs TRBV5-1 and TRBJ2-4, with 10 bases fitting TRBD1. Germline V gene sequence: CDR1 SGHRS, CDR2 YFSETQ. The CDR3 has 17 amino acids. With V trimmed by 4 bases and J by 2 bases, 9 bases remained unmatched.

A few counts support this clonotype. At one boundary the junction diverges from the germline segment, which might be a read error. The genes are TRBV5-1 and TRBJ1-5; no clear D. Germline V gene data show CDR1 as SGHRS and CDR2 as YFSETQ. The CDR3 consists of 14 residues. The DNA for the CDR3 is TGTGCCAGCAGCTTGGGAGGGTTCAATCAGCCCCAGCATTTT. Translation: CASSLGGFNQPQHF. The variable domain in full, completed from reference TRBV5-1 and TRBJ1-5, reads KAGVTQTPRYLIKTRGQQVTLSCSPISGHRSVSWYQQTPGQGLQFLFEYFSETQRNKGNFPGRFSGRQFSNSRSEMNVSTLELGDSALYLCASSLGGFNQPQHFGDGTRLSIL.